The next 18 T cell receptor beta chains were all read from a single sample in a study of T cells in Graves' hyperthyroidism and ophthalmopathy. TCR beta CDR3 regions were amplified from RNA. Primed by the HTBI set, a first-round RT-PCR was run on the TCR CDR3. Each CDR3 protein is one row after TCRdb ran MiXCR on the multiplex PCR reads. Of about 350,000 distinct CDR3 sequences in the sample, 14% are singletons; the top ten hold 20% to 25%. Material for sequencing was blood. The receptors originated from a woman aged 25 to 39 with Graves' hyperthyroidism.

The table lists this clonotype with many counts. V gene TRBV27 combines with J gene TRBJ2-7; the match to TRBD1 covers 8 bases. The CDR3 length is 14 residues. The germline CDR1 and CDR2 sequences are MNHEY and SMNVEV (reference sequence). The V and J ends lost 4 bases and 5 bases, in that order; junction bases with no gene match: 7. DNA of the CDR3: TGTGCCAGCAGTTCCCTCTGGACAGGGAACGAGCAGTACTTC. It specifies CASSSLWTGNEQYF.

This clonotype was seen repeatedly, ten times or more. This sequence joins TRBV6-1 and TRBJ1-1, with 7 bases matching TRBD1. This CDR3 has 15 amino acids. Germline trimming cut 8 bases from V and 3 bases from J; bases unmatched to any gene: 12. Looked up from germline, CDR1 is MNHNS and CDR2 is SASEGT. CDR3 loop: CASGYATGRDTEAFF. In nucleotides, the CDR3 is TGTGCCAGCGGATATGCGACAGGGCGGGACACTGAAGCTTTCTTT.

This clonotype was recorded many times. This rearrangement joins TRBV28 to TRBJ2-7, with unresolved D. V was shortened by 1 base and J by 1 base, with 17 bases between the two germline ends. CDR3 size: 17 residues. CDR1 and CDR2 from the germline V gene are MDHEN and SYDVKM. As DNA, the CDR3 is TGTGCCAGCAGTTTATACCCGCGCAACCGAATGTCCTACGAGCAGTACTTC. Amino acids: CASSLYPRNRMSYEQYF.

This sequence joins TRBV7-8 and TRBJ2-7; D is tentatively TRBD1 or TRBD2 (5 bases each). The V end was cut by 5 bases, the J end by 7 bases, with 15 bases between. The CDR3 has 13 residues. Germline lookup yields CDR1 SGHVS and CDR2 FQNEAQ. DNA for the CDR3: TGTGCCAGCAGCACAGGCGCCCGAGGGGAGCAGTACTTC. It codes for CASSTGARGEQYF.

This clonotype occurred a few times. The chain carries TRBV19 and TRBJ1-3, with 10 bases identical to TRBD1. This CDR3 region has 17 residues. With 3 bases clipped from V and 0 bases from J, the junction kept 5 bases outside the gene matches. Germline CDR1 and CDR2: LNHDA and SQIVND (reference sequence). The CDR3 spells CASSMKTGGNSGNTIYF. The CDR3 DNA is TGTGCCAGTAGTATGAAGACAGGGGGCAACTCTGGAAACACCATATATTTT.

This chain joins TRBV7-2 and TRBJ1-5, with D tentatively TRBD1 (6 bases). CDR3 size: 13 residues. Germline V gene lookup returns CDR1 SGHTA and CDR2 FQGNSA. The V and J ends lost 6 bases and 4 bases respectively, with 10 bases between them. The CDR3 sequence is CASSQQGNQPQHF. The CDR3, as DNA: TGTGCCAGCAGTCAGCAGGGGAATCAGCCCCAGCATTTT.

This clonotype has only a few counts. The rearrangement links TRBV4-3 to TRBJ1-6; D gene unclear. V dropped 0 bases and J dropped 13 bases, with 16 bases sitting between them. This CDR3 comprises 15 residues. Germline V CDR1 and CDR2: LGHNA, YSLEER. The CDR3 DNA sequence: TGCGCCAGCAGCCAAGATAGGGCGGCCTTTGCGCCCCTCCACTTT. This gives the protein CASSQDRAAFAPLHF.

In its sample, this clonotype was seen a few times. This chain uses TRBV6-6 with TRBJ2-1; 12 bases are shared with TRBD2. Germline V gene data show CDR1 as MNHNY and CDR2 as SVGAGI (reference sequence). V dropped 2 bases and J dropped 4; count of bases not matched to a gene: 3. The CDR3 is made up of 16 amino acids. CDR3 bases: TGTGCCAGCAGTTACCCAGGACTAGCGGGATACAATGAGCAGTTCTTC. This sequence encodes CASSYPGLAGYNEQFF.

This clonotype occurred many times. This chain joins TRBV28 and TRBJ2-7; no definite D call. The CDR3 is made up of 12 amino acids. The V gene's germline CDR1 is MDHEN and CDR2 SYDVKM. Trimming cost V 7 bases and J 3 bases, with 10 bases left between them. Here the CDR3 reads CASTPGGYEQYF. The CDR3 DNA sequence: TGTGCCAGCACCCCTGGTGGCTACGAGCAGTACTTC.

There are a few counts of this clonotype. The V and J genes are TRBV5-1 and TRBJ2-1; D may be TRBD2 (6 bases). The CDR3 totals 12 residues. CDR1 is SGHRS and CDR2 is YFSETQ in the germline V gene. The germline V and J ends were trimmed by 0 bases and 14 bases, with 12 bases remaining between them. The CDR3 loop is CASSLGGTGKFF. In nucleotides, the CDR3 is TGCGCCAGCAGCTTGGGGGGGACTGGGAAGTTCTTC.

V is TRBV4-2 and J is TRBJ1-4, with 8 nucleotides matching TRBD1. Germline V gene sequence: CDR1 LGHNA, CDR2 YNFKEQ. V gave up 3 bases and J gave up 8 bases; unmatched junction bases: 20. The CDR3 sequence is 19 residues long. The CDR3 region is CASSHDSSGQDGFGEKLFF. The CDR3 nucleotides are TGTGCCAGCAGCCACGACTCCTCGGGACAGGATGGGTTCGGGGAAAAACTGTTTTTT.

J is TRBJ2-3 and V is TRBV16; 11 bases align to TRBD2. The trim removed 3 bases at V and 4 bases at J, leaving 6 bases unmatched. The CDR3 is made up of 16 amino acids. Germline CDR1 KGHSY, CDR2 FQNENV. CDR3 sequence reads: CASSHTGLADSDTQYF. The CDR3 DNA follows: TGTGCCAGCAGCCATACGGGACTAGCGGATTCAGATACGCAGTATTTT.

This clonotype was detected many times. V gene TRBV5-6 combines with J gene TRBJ2-7, with 8 bases aligning to TRBD1. The CDR3 loop spans 14 amino acids. Germline CDR1 SGHDT, CDR2 YYEEEE. With V trimmed by 6 bases and J by 6 bases, 11 bases remained unmatched. CDR3 DNA: TGTGCCAGCACCCGCCGGGATCAGGGGGCCGAGCAGTACTTC. Protein sequence: CASTRRDQGAEQYF.

This clonotype was recorded a few times. The chain employs TRBV6-1 and TRBJ2-6; perhaps TRBD2 as D (5 bases). Germline V gene lookup returns CDR1 MNHNS and CDR2 SASEGT. The CDR3 contains 17 residues. The V end lost 7 bases, the J end lost 2 bases, and 18 bases lay between the germline ends. The CDR3 coding sequence is TGTGCCAGCATACCCTCGGCCCACGGGGCTGGGGCCAACGTCCTGACTTTC. The encoded protein is CASIPSAHGAGANVLTF.

This clonotype occurred many times. V and J are TRBV6-1 and TRBJ1-1; no clear D. The germline V gene encodes CDR1 MNHNS and CDR2 SASEGT. Trimming took off 4 bases at V and 0 bases at J, with 9 bases between the two ends. CDR3 size: 14 residues. CDR3 sequence (DNA): TGTGCCAGCAGTGTCGTCAGTCTGAACACTGAAGCTTTCTTT. It codes for CASSVVSLNTEAFF.

The table lists this clonotype with many counts. The chain joins TRBV5-1 to TRBJ2-2; D is unresolved. Trimming removed 1 base at V and 3 bases at J, with 7 bases between. This CDR3 comprises 14 residues. The germline CDR1 and CDR2 sequences are SGHRS and YFSETQ. CDR3 sequence: CASSLRADTGELFF. The DNA of the CDR3 is TGCGCCAGCAGCTTGAGGGCGGACACCGGGGAGCTGTTTTTT.

In this sample, this clonotype turned up many times. This chain connects TRBV12-3 or TRBV12-4 to TRBJ1-1; the D is unclear. Trimming pared 8 bases from V and 8 bases from J, leaving 12 bases between. The CDR3 spans 11 residues. This CDR3 reads CASGLSLEAFF. CDR3 sequence (DNA): TGTGCCAGCGGTCTATCGTTGGAAGCTTTCTTT.

The chain combines TRBV18 with TRBJ1-2; D remains unclear. V dropped 3 bases and J dropped 2 bases, with 7 bases sitting between them. The germline CDR1 and CDR2 sequences are KGHSH and LQKENI. The CDR3 is 13 amino acids. CDR3 loop: CASSPQENYGYTF. DNA of the CDR3: TGTGCCAGCTCACCCCAGGAGAACTATGGCTACACCTTC.